Described below is a single TCR beta chain sequence and its context. This clonotype has more than one count but fewer than ten. Its antigen is not yet known. It is unclear where the CDR3 begins or ends on the DNA, so no DNA is shown, and the CDR3 is as TCRdb lists it. These data are taken from a study of human T cells and chemical hapten exposure (dated by TCRdb to the early 2020s). Regarding the complete study: For sensitization, 2% DPC in acetone was applied to an approximately 2 cm by approximately 2 cm area of upper inner arm skin. Approximately 28 alopecia patients gave blood for TCR sequencing at one to four time points (pre-sensitization, 2, 6 and 24 weeks). Libraries were pooled for sequencing, and per-sample TCR yields varied mainly because of small differences in library volumes within the pool. The patient cohort, mostly female, included alopecia areata with under or over 50% scalp involvement, alopecia totalis and alopecia universalis. Peripheral blood TCR repertoire changes were tracked in vivo in alopecia patients during primary and secondary sensitization to the hapten diphenylcyclopropenone (DPC). Blood samples were taken from patients before sensitization (week 0) and at 2, 6 and about 24 weeks after DPC sensitization. Patch testing was performed on the upper back with Finn chambers containing 0.01% DPC, and the patch tests were scored after 6 days according to International Contact Dermatitis Research Group standards. Throughout the approximately 26-week study period, patients were also given weekly therapeutic DPC doses on the scalp. Both TCR alpha and TCR beta chains were sequenced from each blood RNA sample. Broader findings and caveats from the paper: Compared with pre-sensitization or healthy control sets, expanded TCRs formed significantly more large CDR3 similarity clusters, which is consistent with antigen-driven responses. After repeated subsampling, the strength of the expansion versus patch-test correlation and the threshold at which it became significant changed. No change with DPC sensitization was found in the number of TCRs above 1 in 1000 frequency, and no evidence of global repertoire structure alterations was found. A positive correlation was found between the number of PT1 expanded TCRs and patch test score, with significance reached at thresholds 8, 16 and 32 but not 4. Alopecia, a presumed autoimmune disease, was present in all patients, so the immune response of the patients might differ from that of healthy individuals.

Libraries were constructed by RACE. The run used a NextSeq 500. During library preparation, unique molecular identifiers were attached to individual cDNA molecules so that TCRs could be counted quantitatively and reproducibly. The authors' analysis ran thus. Samples had a median of approximately 96,000 TCRs, with a range from roughly 20,000 to 690,600. The Decombinator software suite was used to annotate V, J and CDR3 in the TCR reads. Every sample was subsampled to the same number of TCRs (28,000) for the PS versus PT1 abundance plots. Expanded TCRs were defined as absent before sensitization and observed at least eight times at the 2-week time point. TCRdb redid the processing of the public reads, applying fastp at Q25 and MiXCR, and retained in-frame beta chains. All rows with the same CDR3 protein become a single entry with the most common DNA and genes. It is TCRdb's table, rather than the study itself, that gives the V and J calls and clone size. The sample table records over 35,000 distinct CDR3 sequences; approximately 12% of these occur just once. The top ten clonotypes cover about 2.3% of the sample.

The time point label here, explained by the study, means: patch test 3, about 24 weeks after DPC sensitization. The sample's treatment or condition, from its label and the paper: therapeutic diphenylcyclopropenone sensitization with weekly scalp DPC. Total RNA was extracted from unfractionated whole blood that had been collected in Tempus Blood RNA tubes. At each patch-test visit, blood was drawn before the patch test was applied. Eligible patients were aged 18 to 70, diagnosed with alopecia, deemed suitable for DPC therapy, and excluded if pregnant. The CDR3 runs 15 amino acids, cysteine and phenylalanine included. Taken from the germline V gene, the CDR1 and CDR2 loops are MDHEN and SYDVKM.

Here the sequenced sample was whole blood, taken in connection with sensitization to the hapten diphenylcyclopropenone (DPC). This clonotype originated in a woman between 40 and 50 years old with alopecia areata. Some clones in this sample may be carry-over from other donors' samples. The chain employs TRBV28 and TRBJ2-5; the tabulated D call, TRBD1, remains unverified against the DNA. This receptor has the CDR3 CASSFLAGVAETQYF.